These 16 T cell receptor beta chains were sequenced from one sample in a study of fetal regulatory T cell absence and autoimmunity. Profiled with immunoSEQ multiplex PCR; TCRdb holds only in-frame clones, not every one. Altogether more than 85,000 clones are present, 60% to 80% being singletons, with the ten largest covering roughly 2%. Sequenced: pancreas tissue. The origin of the receptors is a male donor with IPEX syndrome.

This chain connects TRBV5-6 to TRBJ1-4; a possible D gene is TRBD1 (6 bases). V lost 0 bases to trimming and J lost 0 bases, with 12 bases between them. The CDR3 runs 17 residues. CDR1 SGHDT and CDR2 YYEEEE come from the germline V gene. The CDR3 loop is CASSLGGTPATNEKLFF. DNA of the CDR3: TGTGCCAGCAGCTTGGGAGGGACACCTGCAACTAATGAAAAACTGTTTTTT.

The V call is TRBV14, the J call TRBJ2-1; 10 nucleotides align to TRBD2. With V trimmed by 1 base and J by 6 bases, 3 bases remained unmatched. The CDR3 is 15 amino acids. CDR1 is SGHDN, CDR2 FVKESK, per germline. In DNA, the CDR3 is TGTGCCAGCAGCCAAGGACTAGCGGGTGCCAATGAGCAGTTCTTC. Translated, it gives CASSQGLAGANEQFF.

The chain couples TRBV6-6 to TRBJ2-7; no firm D call. The CDR3 extends over 11 amino acids. V lost 2 bases, J lost 4 bases, and 3 bases lay in between. Germline V gives CDR1 MNHNY, CDR2 SVGAGI (reference sequence). The CDR3 coding sequence is TGTGCCAGCAGTTACAAATACGAGCAGTACTTC. Translation: CASSYKYEQYF.

V usage is TRBV19 and J usage is TRBJ1-2; 7 bases map to TRBD1. CDR3 length: 14 amino acids. Germline trimming cut 5 bases from V and 4 bases from J; bases unmatched to any gene: 7. Germline CDR1 is LNHDA and CDR2 is SQIVND (reference sequence). DNA for the CDR3: TGTGCCAGTAGTGACGACAGGGAAAGCTATGGCTACACCTTC. It codes for CASSDDRESYGYTF.

J is TRBJ2-5 and V is TRBV9; TRBD2 aligns across 9 bases. Germline lookup yields CDR1 SGDLS and CDR2 YYNGEE. This CDR3 comprises 15 residues. Germline trimming cut 0 bases from V and 1 base from J; bases unmatched to any gene: 1. CDR3 bases: TGTGCCAGCAGCGTAGGCGGGGGGGCCCAAGAGACCCAGTACTTC. Translation gives CASSVGGGAQETQYF. Variable domain in full (rest from reference TRBV9 and TRBJ2-5): DSGVTQTPKHLITATGQRVTLRCSPRSGDLSVYWYQQSLDQGLQFLIQYYNGEERAKGNILERFSAQQFPDLHSELNLSSLELGDSALYFCASSVGGGAQETQYFGPGTRLLVL.

This clone was detected a few times. V is TRBV15 and J is TRBJ1-2; TRBD1 aligns across 10 bases. CDR1 and CDR2 from the germline V gene are LNHNV and YYDKDF (reference sequence). With V trimmed by 0 bases and J by 5 bases, 3 bases remained unmatched. The CDR3 loop spans 15 amino acids. Here the CDR3 DNA reads TGTGCCACCAGCAGAGATCGGGACAGGGGATATGGCTACACCTTC. It is translated as CATSRDRDRGYGYTF.

CDR3 protein: CASSAGQGNQPQHF. For the CDR3, the DNA is TGTGCCAGCAGCGCGGGACAGGGCAATCAGCCCCAGCATTTT. The chain joins TRBV5-8 to TRBJ1-5, with 8 bases aligning to TRBD1. The V and J ends lost 4 bases and 2 bases, in that order; junction bases with no gene match: 2. The germline CDR1 and CDR2 sequences are SGHTS and YDEGEE. This CDR3 has 14 residues.

V usage is TRBV9 and J usage is TRBJ2-1; TRBD1 or TRBD2 may be the D gene (6 bases each). V lost 0 bases and J 10 bases, leaving 11 bases between the germline ends. The CDR3 runs to 13 residues. Germline lookup yields CDR1 SGDLS and CDR2 YYNGEE. CDR3 DNA: TGTGCCAGCAGCGTAGAAGGGGGAGGCGAGCAGTTCTTC. Amino acid sequence: CASSVEGGGEQFF.

This chain connects TRBV27 to TRBJ1-2; D might be TRBD1 (5 bases). V dropped 2 bases and J dropped 1 base, with 5 bases sitting between them. Germline CDR1 and CDR2: MNHEY and SMNVEV (reference sequence). The CDR3 has 13 residues. CDR3 in amino acids: CASSLQGNYGYTF. The CDR3 DNA reads as TGTGCCAGCAGTTTACAGGGTAACTATGGCTACACCTTC.

V is TRBV5-1 and J is TRBJ1-2, with 9 bases identical to TRBD1. Germline V gene lookup returns CDR1 SGHRS and CDR2 YFSETQ. V lost 1 base and J lost 4; bases outside the gene matches: 5. This CDR3 contains 15 residues. The CDR3 loop is CASSLSGTGTYGYTF. CDR3 nucleotides: TGCGCCAGCAGCTTGTCCGGGACAGGGACCTATGGCTACACCTTC.

This clone was counted a few times. This chain connects TRBV7-8 to TRBJ2-2; D possibly corresponds to TRBD2 (5 bases). Trimming removed 11 bases from V and 6 bases from J, with 19 bases in between. Germline CDR1 reads SGHVS; CDR2 reads FQNEAQ. The CDR3 sequence is 14 residues long. Written as DNA, the CDR3 is TGTGCCGGCGAGGAGGCGACGGTGCCCGGGGAGCTGTTTTTT. It yields the protein CAGEEATVPGELFF.

The gene calls are TRBV6-1 and TRBJ1-4, with D perhaps matching TRBD1 (6 bases). Germline V lookup: CDR1 MNHNS, CDR2 SASEGT. Trimming pared 6 bases from V and 7 bases from J, leaving 9 bases between. The CDR3 runs to 12 residues. The CDR3 here is CASRDSVEKLFF. CDR3 DNA sequence: TGTGCCAGCAGGGACAGCGTTGAAAAACTGTTTTTT.

This clone has only a few counts. The chain employs TRBV5-1 and TRBJ1-2; 8 bases match TRBD1. The V gene's germline CDR1 is SGHRS and CDR2 YFSETQ. The CDR3 totals 13 residues. Trimming cost V 1 base and J 8 bases; bases outside gene matches: 4. CDR3 sequence: CASSLRTGSGYTF. DNA of the CDR3: TGCGCCAGCAGCTTGAGGACAGGGAGCGGCTACACCTTC.

This sequence joins TRBV25-1 and TRBJ2-7; D is uncertain. Germline V gives CDR1 MGHDK, CDR2 SYGVNS. CDR3 size: 12 residues. Between the trimmed V and J ends, which lost 9 bases and 6 bases, there was a span of 15 bases. The CDR3 DNA is TGTGCCAGTCAGACCTGGGCGAGCGAGCAGTACTTC. Residues: CASQTWASEQYF.

This clone was counted a few times. Other DNA sequences of this sample code for an identical CDR3. The V gene is TRBV27, the J gene TRBJ1-5, with 9 bases lining up with TRBD1. This CDR3 contains 13 residues. J was trimmed by 6 bases and V by 3 bases; bases with no gene match: 0. The V gene's germline CDR1 is MNHEY and CDR2 SMNVEV (reference sequence). The CDR3 sequence: CASSLGQGQPQHF. The CDR3 DNA is TGTGCCAGCAGTTTGGGACAGGGTCAGCCCCAGCATTTT.

This clone showed up just a few times. The chain couples TRBV7-8 to TRBJ1-5; D gene unclear. Per germline, CDR1 SGHVS and CDR2 FQNEAQ. V lost 5 bases, J lost 0 bases, and 8 bases lay in between. This CDR3 has 14 amino acids. CDR3 coding DNA: TGTGCCAGCAGCCGAAGATCTAGCAATCAGCCCCAGCATTTT. It is translated as CASSRRSSNQPQHF.